This TCR beta chain comes out of a study of beta chain features in type 1 diabetes. Study observations and caveats: No resolution was reached here on whether HLA type influences TCRB rearrangement. Type 1 diabetes patients had fewer VDJ junction insertions and more deletions. Possibly, sequencing cDNA over-represented cells that had high TCR expression levels.

The CDR3 has 17 residues. Germline assignment: CDR1 SEHNR and CDR2 FQNEAQ (reference sequence). V dropped 1 base and J dropped 0 bases, with 13 bases sitting between them. Every isolated RNA sample was fully reverse transcribed, so sequencing captured expressed TCRB transcripts. Produced via immunoSEQ multiplex PCR; TCRdb's table is partial and in-frame only. There are roughly 500,000 clones in the sample; about 10% occur only once, and approximately 0.05% lies in the top ten. To note about this clone: The antigen is undetermined.

Purities over 98% were achieved in all sorted populations. This chain joins TRBV7-9 and TRBJ1-3; TRBD1 is a possible D gene (5 bases). Sequencing was done on a sample of naive CD4+ T cells from blood. This TCR derives from a woman in her late teens or twenties in good health. CDR3 amino acids: CASSLDEGPSSGNTIYF. Here the CDR3 DNA reads TGTGCCAGCAGCTTAGATGAGGGACCGTCCTCTGGAAACACCATATATTTT. Full variable domain (rest looked up from reference TRBV7-9 and TRBJ1-3): DTGVSQNPRHKITKRGQNVTFRCDPISEHNRLYWYRQTLGQGPEFLTYFQNEAQLEKSRLLSDRFSAERPKGSFSTLEIQRTEQGDSAMYLCASSLDEGPSSGNTIYFGEGSWLTVV.